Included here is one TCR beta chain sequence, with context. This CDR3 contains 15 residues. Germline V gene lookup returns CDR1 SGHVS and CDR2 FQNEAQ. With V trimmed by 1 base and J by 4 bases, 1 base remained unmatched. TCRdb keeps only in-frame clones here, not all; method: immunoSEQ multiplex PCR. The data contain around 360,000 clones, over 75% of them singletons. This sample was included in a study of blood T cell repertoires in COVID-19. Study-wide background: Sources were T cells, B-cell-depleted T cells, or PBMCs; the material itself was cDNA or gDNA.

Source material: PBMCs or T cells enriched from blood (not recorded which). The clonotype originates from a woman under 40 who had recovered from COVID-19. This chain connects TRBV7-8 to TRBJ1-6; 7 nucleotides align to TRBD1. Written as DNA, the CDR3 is TGTGCCAGCAGCTTAGACAGGGGATATAATTCACCCCTCCACTTT. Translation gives CASSLDRGYNSPLHF.